These T cell receptor beta chains were read from a single sample in a study of blood T cells in healthy people across ages. TCRdb passed the 5' RACE reads through MiXCR, listing each CDR3 protein once. The table lists roughly 680,000 distinct CDR3 sequences, approximately 52% of them singletons. Sequencing was performed on blood. These receptors all stem from a woman of 80 years or more in good health. Each CDR3 is given with its conserved first and last residue. The order of the fields is clone size, D gene, V gene, J gene, CDR3 DNA, CDR3 protein. The D gene is left open where the match is weak. For some rows the clone size is stated as once, few or many, or as a class when expanded; others skip it.

clone_size: many
d_call: NA
v_call: TRBV20-1
j_call: TRBJ2-1
cdr3_nt: TGCAGTGCTAGAGATCGACCAGGGCCCAATGAGCAGTTCTTC
cdr3_aa: CSARDRPGPNEQFF

clone_size: many
d_call: TRBD1
v_call: TRBV10-2
j_call: TRBJ2-7
cdr3_nt: TGCGCCAGCAGTGAGTCGATTGTGAGACAGGGTTCCTACGAGCAGTACTTC
cdr3_aa: CASSESIVRQGSYEQYF

clone_size: few
d_call: NA
v_call: TRBV20-1
j_call: TRBJ2-1
cdr3_nt: TGCAGTCTGGGGGGACCCTCTTTCAATGAGCAGTTCTTC
cdr3_aa: CSLGGPSFNEQFF

clone_size: NA
d_call: NA
v_call: TRBV10-3
j_call: TRBJ2-7
cdr3_nt: TGTGCCATCAGCCCAGGACAGCCCCAATACGAGCAGTACTTC
cdr3_aa: CAISPGQPQYEQYF

clone_size: many
d_call: NA
v_call: TRBV4-1
j_call: TRBJ2-3
cdr3_nt: TGCGCCAGCAGCCAAGATGCGGGGCGGGGGCCACCCATATATACGCAGTATTTT
cdr3_aa: CASSQDAGRGPPIYTQYF

clone_size: NA
d_call: NA
v_call: TRBV27
j_call: TRBJ2-1
cdr3_nt: TGTGCCAGCAGTTTATTCAATGGGCAGTTCTTC
cdr3_aa: CASSLFNGQFF

clone_size: NA
d_call: NA
v_call: TRBV21-1
j_call: TRBJ1-5
cdr3_nt: TGTGCCAGCAGCACCTTCCGGGTAGGGAGCAATCAGCCCCAGCATTTT
cdr3_aa: CASSTFRVGSNQPQHF

clone_size: many
d_call: TRBD2
v_call: TRBV5-5
j_call: TRBJ2-1
cdr3_nt: TGTGCCAGCAGCCCTGGACTAGTTTTCAGTGAGCAGTTCTTC
cdr3_aa: CASSPGLVFSEQFF

clone_size: NA
d_call: TRBD1
v_call: TRBV27
j_call: TRBJ2-1
cdr3_nt: TGTGCCAGCAGTGAAAAAGGGGACAGGGTATACAATGAGCAGTTCTTC
cdr3_aa: CASSEKGDRVYNEQFF

clone_size: many
d_call: NA
v_call: TRBV29-1
j_call: TRBJ2-1
cdr3_nt: TGCAGCGTTGAAGGCAGGGGAATTTACAATGAGCAGTTCTTC
cdr3_aa: CSVEGRGIYNEQFF

clone_size: NA
d_call: NA
v_call: TRBV2
j_call: TRBJ1-5
cdr3_nt: TGTGCCAGCAGTGAAGATAGGACAGCTAATCAGCCCCAGCATTTT
cdr3_aa: CASSEDRTANQPQHF

clone_size: NA
d_call: NA
v_call: TRBV7-9
j_call: TRBJ2-7
cdr3_nt: TGTGCCAGCAGCTCGCTTAGGATGAACTCCTACGAGCAGTACTTC
cdr3_aa: CASSSLRMNSYEQYF

clone_size: few
d_call: TRBD1
v_call: TRBV29-1
j_call: TRBJ1-1
cdr3_nt: TGCAGCGTTGAGGAAGGGGGCGGCACTGAAGCTTTCTTT
cdr3_aa: CSVEEGGGTEAFF

clone_size: NA
d_call: NA
v_call: TRBV20-1
j_call: TRBJ2-7
cdr3_nt: TGCAGTGCTAGAGACGTGTTTATGTCCTACGAGCAGTACTTC
cdr3_aa: CSARDVFMSYEQYF

clone_size: many
d_call: NA
v_call: TRBV29-1
j_call: TRBJ2-5
cdr3_nt: TGCAGCGTTCAACGGACCTGGAGAGAGACCCAGTACTTC
cdr3_aa: CSVQRTWRETQYF

clone_size: NA
d_call: NA
v_call: TRBV28
j_call: TRBJ1-2
cdr3_nt: TGTGCCAGCAGTTTTGGTGTAGAGGGCTACACCTTC
cdr3_aa: CASSFGVEGYTF

clone_size: NA
d_call: NA
v_call: TRBV4-2
j_call: TRBJ2-7
cdr3_nt: TGTGCCTGCAGCCAAGATAGGAGCAGGGTTGTCGAGCAGTACTTC
cdr3_aa: CACSQDRSRVVEQYF

clone_size: NA
d_call: NA
v_call: TRBV28
j_call: TRBJ1-5
cdr3_nt: TGTGCCAGCAGTTTTCAGGGCAATCGGCCCCAGCATTTT
cdr3_aa: CASSFQGNRPQHF

clone_size: NA
d_call: NA
v_call: TRBV28
j_call: TRBJ2-3
cdr3_nt: TGTGCCAGCAGTCTCGGGACCACTATTGATACGCAGTATTTT
cdr3_aa: CASSLGTTIDTQYF

clone_size: NA
d_call: NA
v_call: TRBV6-2/TRBV6-3
j_call: TRBJ2-2
cdr3_nt: TGTGCCAGCAGTTACTCGGACAACACCGGGGAGCTGTTTTTT
cdr3_aa: CASSYSDNTGELFF

clone_size: NA
d_call: TRBD1
v_call: TRBV10-3
j_call: TRBJ1-2
cdr3_nt: TGTGCCAGCACACCGGGACAGGGAAATGGCTACACCTTC
cdr3_aa: CASTPGQGNGYTF